The rows below give T cell receptor beta chains drawn from one sample of a study of blood T cell repertoires in COVID-19. Generated by immunoSEQ multiplex PCR, the TCRdb table keeps only in-frame clones and is missing some. Among approximately 280,000 clones, around 85% were seen once, and the ten largest hold about 6.1%. Sample: PBMCs or T cells enriched from blood (not recorded which). These receptors all come from a middle-aged woman who had recovered from COVID-19. Each CDR3 is given with its conserved first and last residue.

length: 17; V: TRBV24-1; J: TRBJ2-1; CDR3: CATSAPLASGSIDEQFF
length: 13; V: TRBV28; J: TRBJ1-4; CDR3: CASTDSHNEKLFF
length: 15; V: TRBV5-4; J: TRBJ1-2; CDR3: CASSLDGQGAYGYTF
length: 16; V: TRBV3-1/TRBV3-2; J: TRBJ2-4; CDR3: CASSQDLSTAKNIQYF
length: 13; V: TRBV27; J: TRBJ2-7; CDR3: CASSLRQDREQYF
length: 15; V: TRBV7-8; J: TRBJ2-7; CDR3: CASRLREEGAYEQYF
length: 13; V: TRBV12-3/TRBV12-4; J: TRBJ1-3; CDR3: CASRTGGRNTIYF
length: 16; V: TRBV7-3; J: TRBJ2-1; CDR3: CASSSSRGSGSTEQFF
length: 14; V: TRBV5-6; J: TRBJ1-1; CDR3: CASSQEFRGTEAFF
length: 10; V: TRBV20-1; J: TRBJ1-2; CDR3: CSASEGGYTF
length: 19; V: TRBV7-3; J: TRBJ1-1; CDR3: CASSLRAGGERGMNTEAFF
length: 17; V: TRBV13; J: TRBJ2-4; CDR3: CASSTFRVGTSRNIQYF
length: 16; V: TRBV28; J: TRBJ1-2; CDR3: CASSLPSWDSSYGYTF
length: 14; V: TRBV2; J: TRBJ1-5; CDR3: CASGGIYSNQPQHF
length: 15; V: TRBV7-2; J: TRBJ2-2; CDR3: CATLRGEGRAGELFF
length: 16; V: TRBV27; J: TRBJ2-1; CDR3: CASSSQEQARYNEQFF
length: 16; V: TRBV7-3; J: TRBJ2-3; CDR3: CASSSTGGPTTDTQYF
length: 17; V: TRBV9; J: TRBJ1-4; CDR3: CASSANIHPSPNEKLFF
length: 17; V: TRBV28; J: TRBJ2-2; CDR3: CASSLRGGRDGTGELFF
length: 15; V: TRBV7-8; J: TRBJ2-7; CDR3: CASSLGRGRSYEQYF
length: 13; V: TRBV6-5; J: TRBJ1-2; CDR3: CASSYRAGVGYTF
length: 13; V: TRBV5-4; J: TRBJ2-5; CDR3: CASSPGPQETQYF
length: 14; V: TRBV5-1; J: TRBJ2-5; CDR3: CASSYPTRRETQYF
length: 14; V: TRBV12-5; J: TRBJ2-1; CDR3: CASAPRGGKGEQFF
length: 14; V: TRBV7-2; J: TRBJ2-3; CDR3: CASSPGQGTARQYF
length: 16; V: TRBV18; J: TRBJ2-1; CDR3: CASSPRALAGLNEQFF
length: 15; V: TRBV6-5; J: TRBJ2-1; CDR3: CASSLSGTRGNEQFF
length: 15; V: TRBV20-1; J: TRBJ2-2; CDR3: CSASRDSLRGGELFF
length: 22; V: TRBV6-7; J: TRBJ2-7; CDR3: CASSYGTGDPLQGGSVRSEQYF
length: 15; V: TRBV28; J: TRBJ2-7; CDR3: CASSAPGTAAYEQYF
length: 14; V: TRBV6-6; J: TRBJ2-4; CDR3: CASSLEIAKNIQYF
length: 12; V: TRBV5-1; J: TRBJ2-2; CDR3: CASSLITGELFF
length: 14; V: TRBV7-3; J: TRBJ2-2; CDR3: CASSSLAIAGELFF
length: 14; V: TRBV14; J: TRBJ1-3; CDR3: CASSHGGAGNTIYF
length: 15; V: TRBV28; J: .; CDR3: CASSFTTGGAYEQYF
length: 15; V: TRBV5-1; J: TRBJ2-2; CDR3: CASSRGGFDTGELFF
length: 13; V: TRBV10-1; J: TRBJ1-2; CDR3: CASSAQGRYGYTF
length: 16; V: TRBV19; J: TRBJ2-3; CDR3: CATDPGAGASTDTQYF
length: 15; V: TRBV27; J: TRBJ2-1; CDR3: CASSYGGGRFSEQFF
length: 15; V: TRBV18; J: TRBJ2-3; CDR3: CASSQTGGPTDTQYF
length: 15; V: TRBV28; J: TRBJ1-5; CDR3: CASRSHGGSNQPQHF
length: 15; V: TRBV7-2; J: TRBJ1-5; CDR3: CASSLGQGRPQPQHF
length: 17; V: TRBV19; J: TRBJ1-4; CDR3: CASSMAGTDGSNEKLFF